Shown below are 19 T cell receptor beta chains from a single sample sequenced in a study of T-cell memory formation after mild COVID-19. In TCRdb, the 5' RACE reads were re-called with MiXCR into one record per CDR3 protein. The profile shows 200,000 to 250,000 distinct CDR3 sequences, 8% to 9.5% of them singletons. The sample comprised PBMCs or a T cell subset sorted from them (not recorded which). Every receptor here comes from a man aged 18 to 30 who had mild COVID-19 (a few samples of this study predate the infection). Cell type and time point are not known.

Only a few counts were recorded for this clonotype. The CDR3 sequence is CSAPPGLNTEAFF. CDR3 DNA sequence: TGCAGTGCCCCACCAGGGTTGAACACTGAAGCTTTCTTT. This rearrangement joins TRBV20-1 to TRBJ1-1; D is possibly TRBD1 (5 bases). The CDR3 spans 13 residues. The V and J ends lost 6 bases and 0 bases respectively, with 11 bases between them. Germline CDR1 DFQATT, CDR2 SNEGSKA (reference sequence).

The chain combines TRBV27 with TRBJ2-2, with 10 bases fitting TRBD2. CDR3 length: 16 residues. V shed 5 bases and J 4 bases; nucleotides not matched to a gene: 7. The germline V gene has CDR1 MNHEY and CDR2 SMNVEV (reference sequence). This chain's CDR3 is CASSPTTSGVTGELFF. CDR3 nucleotides: TGTGCCAGCAGTCCGACCACTAGCGGGGTCACCGGGGAGCTGTTTTTT.

This clonotype has a handful of counts. In nucleotides, the CDR3 is TGTGCCAGCAGCGGGACGGGGACAACCGGGGAGCTGTTTTTT. Amino acid sequence: CASSGTGTTGELFF. This chain connects TRBV9 to TRBJ2-2, with D possibly being TRBD1 (6 bases). The CDR3 runs to 14 residues. From germline, CDR1 is SGDLS and CDR2 YYNGEE. V dropped 3 bases and J dropped 5 bases, with 11 bases sitting between them.

This clonotype was seen at least ten times. The gene calls are TRBV7-6 and TRBJ1-3, with no clear D. CDR1 and CDR2 (germline): SGHVS, FNYEAQ. The ends were cut back, 0 bases at V and 0 bases at J, with 3 bases in the middle. The CDR3 is 14 amino acids. The CDR3 DNA reads TGTGCCAGCAGCTTAGCGCACTCTGGAAACACCATATATTTT. As protein: CASSLAHSGNTIYF. Full variable domain (missing parts from reference TRBV7-6 and TRBJ1-3): GAGVSQSPRYKVTKRGQDVALRCDPISGHVSLYWYRQALGQGPEFLTYFNYEAQQDKSGLPNDRFSAERPEGSISTLTIQRTEQRDSAMYRCASSLAHSGNTIYFGEGSWLTVV.

This clonotype was observed a few times. V is TRBV19 and J is TRBJ2-3; D may be TRBD1 or TRBD2 (5 bases each). The CDR3 runs 12 residues. Looked up from germline, CDR1 is LNHDA and CDR2 is SQIVND (reference sequence). Between the trimmed V and J ends, which lost 5 bases and 8 bases, there was a span of 11 bases. The CDR3 protein is CASSARGPTQYF. Here the CDR3 DNA reads TGTGCCAGTAGTGCCCGGGGCCCTACGCAGTATTTT.

The V gene is TRBV6-2 or TRBV6-3, the J gene TRBJ1-5; 8 bases are a match to TRBD1. V lost 8 bases to trimming and J lost 3 bases; unmatched junction nucleotides: 6. Germline CDR1 MNHEY, CDR2 SVGEGT. The CDR3 runs 14 residues. This chain's CDR3 is CASSDRAVNQPQHF. The DNA of the CDR3 is TGTGCCAGCTCGGACAGGGCAGTCAATCAGCCCCAGCATTTT.

The V call is TRBV7-2, the J call TRBJ2-3, with 9 bases fitting TRBD1. The CDR3 length is 14 residues. Germline V gene lookup returns CDR1 SGHTA and CDR2 FQGNSA. Germline trimming cut 5 bases from V and 3 bases from J; bases unmatched to any gene: 3. The CDR3: CASSADRGTDTQYF. The CDR3, as DNA: TGTGCCAGCAGCGCGGACAGGGGTACAGATACGCAGTATTTT.

This clonotype was seen a few times. This chain uses TRBV3-1 with TRBJ1-6; D unclear. V was clipped by 3 bases and J by 7 bases, with 10 bases between them. CDR3 length equals 14 residues. CDR1 is LGHDT, CDR2 YNNKEL, per germline (reference sequence). The CDR3 region has the DNA TGTGCCAGCAGCCAGGTAGAGTTCAATTCACCCCTCCACTTT. Translation: CASSQVEFNSPLHF. Together with reference TRBV3-1 and TRBJ1-6, the CDR3 gives the full variable domain: DTAVSQTPKYLVTQMGNDKSIKCEQNLGHDTMYWYKQDSKKFLKIMFSYNNKELIINETVPNRFSPKSPDKAHLNLHINSLELGDSAVYFCASSQVEFNSPLHFGNGTRLTVT.

The V gene is TRBV6-5, the J gene TRBJ1-1; D is ambiguous. V was shortened by 3 bases and J by 5 bases, with 13 bases between the two germline ends. In germline, CDR1 is MNHEY, CDR2 SVGAGI. The CDR3 is 14 amino acids. DNA of the CDR3: TGTGCCAGCAGTTATATCTCCCGTGGGACTGAAGCTTTCTTT. This codes for CASSYISRGTEAFF.

This clonotype was seen many times. The rearrangement uses TRBV4-3 and TRBJ2-2; possibly TRBD2 for D (6 bases). CDR1 and CDR2 from the germline V gene are LGHNA and YSLEER. The CDR3 is 18 residues long. V was cut by 0 bases and J by 6 bases, with 20 bases left in between. CDR3 sequence (DNA): TGCGCCAGCAGCCAAGATTCCGTACTAGCCCCTGGCCCCGGGGAGCTGTTTTTT. It codes for CASSQDSVLAPGPGELFF.

This clonotype was seen a few times. The V call is TRBV14, the J call TRBJ2-3; no clear D. The CDR3 length is 15 residues. Germline V gives CDR1 SGHDN, CDR2 FVKESK. The ends were cut back, 1 base at V and 2 bases at J, with 10 bases in the middle. CDR3: CASSQGFRVTDTQYF. CDR3 nucleotide sequence: TGTGCCAGCAGCCAAGGGTTTCGGGTCACAGATACGCAGTATTTT.

V usage is TRBV7-2 and J usage is TRBJ2-7; a weak D match, TRBD2 (6 bases). The ends were cut back, 5 bases at V and 3 bases at J, with 17 bases in the middle. CDR1 and CDR2 from the germline V gene are SGHTA and FQGNSA. The CDR3 extends over 15 amino acids. CDR3 in amino acids: CASSPEGGRHYEQYF. The CDR3 DNA follows: TGTGCCAGCAGCCCAGAGGGAGGCAGACACTACGAGCAGTACTTC.

This clonotype came up a few times. V usage is TRBV6-2 or TRBV6-3 and J usage is TRBJ2-1, with D possibly matching TRBD2 (6 bases). The CDR3 has 13 residues. Trimming shortened V by 6 bases and J by 9 bases, and 15 bases separated the two germline ends. Germline CDR1 and CDR2: MNHEY and SVGEGT. The CDR3 sequence: CASSIVGRGEQFF. The CDR3 nucleotides are TGTGCCAGCAGCATCGTAGGGCGGGGTGAGCAGTTCTTC.

This clonotype was picked up a small number of times. The genes are TRBV7-6 and TRBJ2-3; 8 bases line up with TRBD2. Germline CDR1 reads SGHVS; CDR2 reads FNYEAQ. V shed 4 bases and J 1 base; nucleotides not matched to a gene: 13. CDR3 length: 18 residues. CDR3 nucleotides: TGTGCCAGCAGCTCCCGCTGGGCGAGCGGGGGACGCACAGATACGCAGTATTTT. This gives the protein CASSSRWASGGRTDTQYF.

This clonotype was counted between two and nine times. This chain connects TRBV4-3 to TRBJ2-2; D is possibly TRBD2 (5 bases). Trimming cost V 3 bases and J 2 bases, with 16 bases left between them. Germline V gene sequence: CDR1 LGHNA, CDR2 YSLEER. CDR3 length equals 17 residues. In DNA, the CDR3 is TGCGCCAGCAGCCAGAGGGCGCAGTCTCATAACACCGGGGAGCTGTTTTTT. Residues: CASSQRAQSHNTGELFF.

About this clonotype: A much larger clone differs from this one at a single base, so this may be a read error. The rearrangement joins TRBV9 to TRBJ2-5; D may correspond to TRBD1 or TRBD2 (5 bases each). CDR3 length equals 15 residues. Germline lookup yields CDR1 SGDLS and CDR2 YYNGEE. The CDR3 bases are TGTGCCAGCAGCGGAGGGACCTTGTACCAAGAGACCAAGTACTTC. Translation: CASSGGTLYQETKYF.

This rearrangement joins TRBV28 to TRBJ1-1, with a tentative D call TRBD1 (6 bases). This CDR3 spans 13 amino acids. Germline lookup yields CDR1 MDHEN and CDR2 SYDVKM. With 6 bases removed from V and 1 base from J, the gap between germline ends came to 9 bases. CDR3 sequence reads: CASRRQANTEAFF. CDR3 in DNA: TGTGCCAGCAGGCGACAGGCGAACACTGAAGCTTTCTTT.

The sample holds many counts of this clonotype. V usage is TRBV7-2 and J usage is TRBJ1-5; 7 bases align to TRBD1. With V trimmed by 4 bases and J by 9 bases, 6 bases remained unmatched. The CDR3 sequence is 13 residues long. The germline V gene has CDR1 SGHTA and CDR2 FQGNSA. This CDR3 reads CASSSWTGVPQHF. The CDR3 DNA reads as TGTGCCAGCAGCTCATGGACAGGCGTGCCCCAGCATTTT. The full variable domain, completed using reference TRBV7-2 and TRBJ1-5, is GAGVSQSPSNKVTEKGKDVELRCDPISGHTALYWYRQSLGQGLEFLIYFQGNSAPDKSGLPSDRFSAERTGGSVSTLTIQRTQQEDSAVYLCASSSWTGVPQHFGDGTRLSIL.

The sample holds a few counts of this clonotype. V and J are TRBV5-1 and TRBJ1-3; no definite D call. CDR1 and CDR2 (germline): SGHRS, YFSETQ. CDR3 length: 13 residues. V shed 4 bases and J shed 2 bases, with 7 bases lying between them. CDR3 loop: CASSIVPGNTIYF. The CDR3, as DNA: TGCGCCAGCAGCATTGTCCCTGGAAACACCATATATTTT.